These T cell receptor beta chains were read from a single sample in a study of T-cell reconstitution after alpha-beta-depleted transplantation in children. Using its own MiXCR run on the PCR reads, TCRdb lists one record per CDR3 protein. Of a few hundred thousand distinct CDR3 sequences listed, roughly a tenth are singletons. Specimen: PBMCs from the stem cell graft donor, collected from the stem cell graft. The source of these receptors is a human donor who donated a stem cell graft to a child with acute lymphoblastic leukemia. CDR3s include the opening cysteine and the closing phenylalanine or tryptophan. D genes are given only for firm matches. Clone size appears in some rows only: once, few, many, or a class for an expanded clone.

D: TRBD2; V: TRBV5-5; J: TRBJ2-1; size: NA; CDR3: CASQLGTSNYNEQFF; DNA: TGTGCCAGCCAGCTCGGGACTAGTAACTACAATGAGCAGTTCTTC
D: NA; V: TRBV11-2; J: TRBJ2-7; size: few; CDR3: CASTLEPRTVYEQYF; DNA: TGTGCCAGCACCCTAGAGCCTAGGACAGTCTACGAGCAGTACTTC
D: NA; V: TRBV27; J: TRBJ2-1; size: NA; CDR3: CASSWGGQGYGEQFF; DNA: TGTGCCAGCAGTTGGGGCGGTCAGGGGTACGGTGAGCAGTTCTTC
D: TRBD1; V: TRBV10-3; J: TRBJ2-7; size: NA; CDR3: CAIMGQGPYEQYF; DNA: TGTGCCATCATGGGACAGGGGCCCTACGAGCAGTACTTC
D: NA; V: TRBV12-3/TRBV12-4; J: TRBJ2-5; size: few; CDR3: CASSFYPQRPAETQYF; DNA: TGTGCCAGCAGTTTTTACCCCCAGAGACCTGCAGAGACCCAGTACTTC
D: NA; V: TRBV27; J: TRBJ2-3; size: NA; CDR3: CASSWRGLADTQYF; DNA: TGTGCCAGCAGCTGGAGGGGATTAGCAGATACGCAGTATTTT
D: NA; V: TRBV7-2; J: TRBJ1-1; size: few; CDR3: CASSLANQSPEAFF; DNA: TGTGCCAGCAGCTTAGCCAATCAGTCTCCTGAAGCTTTCTTT
D: NA; V: TRBV7-2; J: TRBJ2-2; size: few; CDR3: CASSWGAGTGELFF; DNA: TGTGCCAGCAGCTGGGGGGCAGGGACCGGGGAGCTGTTTTTT
D: NA; V: TRBV10-3; J: TRBJ1-1; size: few; CDR3: CAISESRGAGSGNTEAFF; DNA: TGTGCCATCAGTGAGTCGAGGGGCGCGGGTTCTGGAAACACTGAAGCTTTCTTT
D: NA; V: TRBV18; J: TRBJ2-1; size: many; CDR3: CASSPPGVDYNEQFF; DNA: TGTGCCAGCTCACCACCGGGGGTAGACTACAATGAGCAGTTCTTC
D: NA; V: TRBV6-5; J: TRBJ2-3; size: many; CDR3: CASSYSSLAAGDTQYF; DNA: TGTGCCAGCAGTTACTCGAGTCTAGCAGCAGGAGATACGCAGTATTTT
D: TRBD2; V: TRBV20-1; J: TRBJ2-5; size: many; CDR3: CSARGGGGAETQYF; DNA: TGCAGTGCTAGAGGGGGCGGGGGGGCCGAGACCCAGTACTTC
D: NA; V: TRBV5-1; J: TRBJ2-3; size: NA; CDR3: CASSLQFTDTQYF; DNA: TGCGCCAGCAGCTTACAGTTCACAGATACGCAGTATTTT
D: NA; V: TRBV10-2; J: TRBJ2-7; size: NA; CDR3: CASTGTNYEQYF; DNA: TGCGCCAGCACTGGGACCAACTACGAGCAGTACTTC
D: TRBD1; V: TRBV5-1; J: TRBJ1-2; size: few; CDR3: CASSLWQGEGYGYTF; DNA: TGCGCCAGCAGCTTGTGGCAGGGGGAAGGCTATGGCTACACCTTC
D: NA; V: TRBV7-2; J: TRBJ2-5; size: many; CDR3: CASSLQVQETQYF; DNA: TGTGCCAGCAGCTTACAAGTTCAAGAGACCCAGTACTTC
D: NA; V: TRBV9; J: TRBJ2-1; size: NA; CDR3: CASSVGAGEVFF; DNA: TGTGCCAGCAGCGTAGGGGCCGGAGAGGTTTTCTTC
D: NA; V: TRBV10-3; J: TRBJ2-7; size: NA; CDR3: CAIAAESEQYF; DNA: TGTGCCATCGCAGCAGAAAGCGAGCAGTACTTC
D: TRBD1; V: TRBV20-1; J: TRBJ1-5; size: few; CDR3: CSVRQGNQPQHF; DNA: TGCAGTGTCAGACAGGGGAATCAGCCCCAGCATTTT
D: NA; V: TRBV24-1; J: TRBJ2-3; size: many; CDR3: CATSDRDTQYF; DNA: TGTGCCACCAGTGATCGTGATACGCAGTATTTT
D: NA; V: TRBV9; J: TRBJ2-5; size: many; CDR3: CASSVGVGEETQYF; DNA: TGTGCCAGCAGCGTAGGTGTTGGAGAAGAGACCCAGTACTTC
D: NA; V: TRBV6-1; J: TRBJ1-5; size: few; CDR3: CASSESPTGRSNQPQHF; DNA: TGTGCCAGCAGTGAATCTCCGACGGGACGGAGCAATCAGCCCCAGCATTTT
D: TRBD2; V: TRBV5-1; J: TRBJ2-7; size: few; CDR3: CASKKLGGSSYEQYF; DNA: TGCGCCAGCAAGAAACTAGGCGGGAGCTCCTACGAGCAGTACTTC
D: NA; V: TRBV5-1; J: TRBJ1-4; size: NA; CDR3: CASSRLGGAGLNEKLFF; DNA: TGCGCCAGCAGCCGGCTTGGGGGCGCTGGCCTTAATGAAAAACTGTTTTTT
D: TRBD1; V: TRBV20-1; J: TRBJ2-7; size: many; CDR3: CSADAPGTASYEQYF; DNA: TGCAGTGCAGACGCCCCCGGGACAGCTTCCTACGAGCAGTACTTC
D: TRBD1; V: TRBV4-1; J: TRBJ1-1; size: NA; CDR3: CASSPAEGQLVMNTEAFF; DNA: TGCGCCAGCAGCCCAGCGGAGGGACAGCTAGTAATGAACACTGAAGCTTTCTTT
D: NA; V: TRBV20-1; J: TRBJ1-2; size: NA; CDR3: CSARSDGAGHYGYTF; DNA: TGCAGTGCTAGATCCGATGGGGCAGGGCACTATGGCTACACCTTC
D: TRBD2; V: TRBV6-1; J: TRBJ2-3; size: NA; CDR3: CASKVVAGGLFEDTQYF; DNA: TGTGCCAGCAAAGTCGTAGCGGGGGGCCTCTTCGAGGATACGCAGTATTTT
D: NA; V: TRBV7-2; J: TRBJ2-1; size: NA; CDR3: CASSLVIGSSYNEQFF; DNA: TGTGCCAGCAGCTTAGTTATCGGAAGCTCCTACAATGAGCAGTTCTTC
D: NA; V: TRBV20-1; J: TRBJ1-2; size: NA; CDR3: CSARATSLIGGYTF; DNA: TGCAGTGCTAGAGCGACCTCTCTGATAGGTGGCTACACCTTC
D: TRBD1; V: TRBV3-1; J: TRBJ2-1; size: NA; CDR3: CASSRQGVNEQFF; DNA: TGTGCCAGCAGCCGACAGGGGGTAAATGAGCAGTTCTTC
D: NA; V: TRBV18; J: TRBJ2-7; size: NA; CDR3: CASSATTTVLEQYF; DNA: TGTGCCAGCTCCGCCACGACGACAGTACTCGAGCAGTACTTC
D: NA; V: TRBV29-1; J: TRBJ1-1; size: few; CDR3: CSVEDLGFEAFF; DNA: TGCAGCGTTGAAGATCTAGGGTTTGAAGCTTTCTTT
D: NA; V: TRBV10-3; J: TRBJ2-2; size: many; CDR3: CAISPVTRGTGELFF; DNA: TGTGCCATCAGTCCGGTCACGAGAGGGACCGGGGAGCTGTTTTTT
D: NA; V: TRBV7-8; J: TRBJ2-3; size: NA; CDR3: CASSFPRVAGHTDTQYF; DNA: TGTGCCAGCAGCTTTCCCAGGGTGGCGGGTCACACAGATACGCAGTATTTT
D: NA; V: TRBV19; J: TRBJ1-5; size: few; CDR3: CASSIESQPQHF; DNA: TGTGCCAGTAGTATTGAGAGTCAGCCCCAGCATTTT
D: NA; V: TRBV5-6; J: TRBJ2-7; size: many; CDR3: CASSLVLGGYEQYF; DNA: TGTGCCAGCAGCTTGGTTCTAGGAGGGTACGAGCAGTACTTC
D: NA; V: TRBV5-5; J: TRBJ2-7; size: few; CDR3: CASSLQAASYEQYF; DNA: TGTGCCAGCAGCTTACAGGCGGCCTCCTACGAGCAGTACTTC
D: NA; V: TRBV6-2/TRBV6-3; J: TRBJ1-1; size: NA; CDR3: CASIGTPRNTEAFF; DNA: TGTGCCAGCATCGGAACCCCGAGGAACACTGAAGCTTTCTTT
D: NA; V: TRBV7-9; J: TRBJ1-1; size: NA; CDR3: CASSSTAEAFF; DNA: TGTGCCAGCAGCTCAACAGCTGAAGCTTTCTTT
D: NA; V: TRBV7-6; J: TRBJ2-1; size: many; CDR3: CASSPPRGSNEQFF; DNA: TGTGCCAGCAGCCCCCCTAGGGGGAGCAATGAGCAGTTCTTC
D: TRBD2; V: TRBV20-1; J: TRBJ2-3; size: NA; CDR3: CSASPTFPGLAGGYHSTDTQYF; DNA: TGCAGTGCTAGCCCAACCTTTCCGGGACTAGCGGGGGGGTACCATAGCACAGATACGCAGTATTTT
D: NA; V: TRBV30; J: TRBJ2-3; size: NA; CDR3: CAWSVEGLRTQYF; DNA: TGTGCCTGGAGTGTAGAGGGGTTACGAACGCAGTATTTT
D: NA; V: TRBV29-1; J: TRBJ2-7; size: many; CDR3: CSVEDQTSSYEQYF; DNA: TGCAGCGTTGAAGATCAGACTAGTTCCTACGAGCAGTACTTC
D: TRBD1; V: TRBV5-1; J: TRBJ2-5; size: few; CDR3: CASSGGQAETQYF; DNA: TGCGCCAGCAGCGGAGGACAGGCAGAGACCCAGTACTTC
D: TRBD2; V: TRBV20-1; J: TRBJ2-5; size: few; CDR3: CSARPSGGALQETQYF; DNA: TGCAGTGCTAGACCGAGCGGGGGGGCCCTCCAAGAGACCCAGTACTTC
D: NA; V: TRBV11-2; J: TRBJ2-1; size: NA; CDR3: CASNIEGWQTYNEQFF; DNA: TGTGCCAGCAACATAGAGGGTTGGCAGACCTACAATGAGCAGTTCTTC
D: TRBD1; V: TRBV24-1; J: TRBJ2-5; size: once; CDR3: CATSENTGQGLETQYF; DNA: TGTGCCACCAGTGAAAATACGGGACAGGGGCTAGAGACCCAGTACTTC
D: NA; V: TRBV12-3/TRBV12-4; J: TRBJ1-1; size: NA; CDR3: CASSLVGVEAFF; DNA: TGTGCCAGCAGTCTCGTGGGGGTTGAAGCTTTCTTT
D: NA; V: TRBV7-9; J: TRBJ2-3; size: many; CDR3: CASSPPGLSYTDTQYF; DNA: TGTGCCAGCAGCCCACCGGGACTCAGTTACACAGATACGCAGTATTTT
D: TRBD2; V: TRBV12-3/TRBV12-4; J: TRBJ2-3; size: many; CDR3: CASSGAGGGTDTQYF; DNA: TGTGCCAGCAGTGGAGCGGGGGGCGGCACAGATACGCAGTATTTT
D: NA; V: TRBV7-9; J: TRBJ2-7; size: few; CDR3: CASSLTGSGSYEQYF; DNA: TGTGCCAGCAGCTTAACGGGATCCGGCTCCTACGAGCAGTACTTC
D: NA; V: TRBV29-1; J: TRBJ2-7; size: many; CDR3: CSVEGGTDSYEQYF; DNA: TGCAGCGTGGAAGGGGGGACGGACTCCTACGAGCAGTACTTC
D: TRBD1; V: TRBV4-2; J: TRBJ2-7; size: few; CDR3: CASSQVGGQGVRYEQYF; DNA: TGTGCCAGCAGCCAAGTTGGAGGACAGGGGGTGAGGTACGAGCAGTACTTC